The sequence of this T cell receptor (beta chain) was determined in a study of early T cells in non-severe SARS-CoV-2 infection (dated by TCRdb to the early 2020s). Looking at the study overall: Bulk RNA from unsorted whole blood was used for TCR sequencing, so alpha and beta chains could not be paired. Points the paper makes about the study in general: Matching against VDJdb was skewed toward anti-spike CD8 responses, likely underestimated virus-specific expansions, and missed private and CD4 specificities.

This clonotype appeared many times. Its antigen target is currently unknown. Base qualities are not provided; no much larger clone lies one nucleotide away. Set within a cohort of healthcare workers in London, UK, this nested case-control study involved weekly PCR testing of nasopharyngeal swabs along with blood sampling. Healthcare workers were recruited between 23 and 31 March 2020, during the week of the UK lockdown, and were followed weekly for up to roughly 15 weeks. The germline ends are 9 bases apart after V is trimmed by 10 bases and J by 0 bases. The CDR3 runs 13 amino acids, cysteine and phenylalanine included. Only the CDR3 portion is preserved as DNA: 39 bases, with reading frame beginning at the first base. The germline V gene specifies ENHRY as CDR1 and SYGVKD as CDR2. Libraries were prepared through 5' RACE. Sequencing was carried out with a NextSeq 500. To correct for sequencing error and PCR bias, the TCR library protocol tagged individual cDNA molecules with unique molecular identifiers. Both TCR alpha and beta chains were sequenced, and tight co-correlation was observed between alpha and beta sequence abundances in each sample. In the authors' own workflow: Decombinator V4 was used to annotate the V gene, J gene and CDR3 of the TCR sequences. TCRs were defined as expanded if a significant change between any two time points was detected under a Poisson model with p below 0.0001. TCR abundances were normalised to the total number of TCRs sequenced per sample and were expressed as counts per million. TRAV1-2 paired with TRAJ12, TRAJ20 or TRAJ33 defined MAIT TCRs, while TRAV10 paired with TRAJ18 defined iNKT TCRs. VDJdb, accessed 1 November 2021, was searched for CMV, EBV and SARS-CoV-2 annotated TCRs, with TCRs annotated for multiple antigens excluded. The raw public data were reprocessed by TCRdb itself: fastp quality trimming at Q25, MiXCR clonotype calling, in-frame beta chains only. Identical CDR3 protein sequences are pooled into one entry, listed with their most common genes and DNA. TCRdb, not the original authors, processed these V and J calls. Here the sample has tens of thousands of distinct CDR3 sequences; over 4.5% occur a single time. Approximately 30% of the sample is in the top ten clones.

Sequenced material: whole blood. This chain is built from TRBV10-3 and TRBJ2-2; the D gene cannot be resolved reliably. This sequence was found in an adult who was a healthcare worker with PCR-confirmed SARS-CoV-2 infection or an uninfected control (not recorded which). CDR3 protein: CASKDTNTGELFF. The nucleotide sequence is TGTGCCAGCAAAGACACGAACACCGGGGAGCTGTTTTTT.